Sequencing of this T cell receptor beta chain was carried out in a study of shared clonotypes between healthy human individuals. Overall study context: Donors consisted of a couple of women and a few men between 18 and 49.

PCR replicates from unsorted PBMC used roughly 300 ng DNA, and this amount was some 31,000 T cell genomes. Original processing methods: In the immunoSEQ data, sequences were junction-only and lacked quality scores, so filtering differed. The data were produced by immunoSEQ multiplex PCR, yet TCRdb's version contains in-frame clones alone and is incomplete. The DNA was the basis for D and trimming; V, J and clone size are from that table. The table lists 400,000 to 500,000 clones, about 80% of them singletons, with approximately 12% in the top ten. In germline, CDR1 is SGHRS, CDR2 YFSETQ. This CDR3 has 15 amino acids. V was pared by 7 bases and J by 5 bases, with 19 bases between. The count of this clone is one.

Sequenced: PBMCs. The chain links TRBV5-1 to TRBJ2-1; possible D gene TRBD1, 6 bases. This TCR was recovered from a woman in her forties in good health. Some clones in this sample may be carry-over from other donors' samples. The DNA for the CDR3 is TGCGCCAGCCGCCCCGCTCTCGGACAGAACAATGAGCAGTTCTTC. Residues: CASRPALGQNNEQFF.